These 3 T cell receptor beta chains came from one sample sequenced in a study of human T cells and chemical hapten exposure. TCRdb called the RACE reads again in MiXCR, with one record for every CDR3 protein. Here the sample spans 43,000 or so distinct CDR3 sequences, 3.5% to 4.5% being singletons. The time point denotes: healthy volunteer bleed at 2 weeks. Total RNA came from unfractionated whole blood. Specimen: whole blood. These receptor sequences come from a female donor in good health. Some clones in this sample may be carry-over from other donors' samples.

This clonotype was picked up many times. The rearrangement joins TRBV2 to TRBJ2-4; 10 nucleotides align to TRBD2. The CDR3 is made up of 19 amino acids. The V gene end was trimmed by 6 bases and the J gene end by 0 bases; junction bases not matched to a gene: 14. Germline V CDR1 and CDR2: SNHLY, FYNNEI. The CDR3 sequence is CASRLRLAGDLLAKNIQYF. The CDR3 DNA follows: TGTGCCAGCAGGCTCCGGCTAGCGGGGGACCTCCTAGCCAAAAACATTCAGTACTTC.

This clonotype was found many times. V and J are TRBV6-5 and TRBJ1-2; D is unresolved. Trimming cost V 1 base and J 7 bases, with 13 bases left between them. This CDR3 has 14 residues. Germline CDR1 reads MNHEY; CDR2 reads SVGAGI. The chain's CDR3 is CASSYWGESSGYTF. CDR3 coding DNA: TGTGCCAGCAGTTACTGGGGAGAGAGTTCTGGCTACACCTTC.

This clonotype is medium-sized. V is TRBV7-9 and J is TRBJ1-4; tentatively, D is TRBD1 (5 bases). Germline assignment: CDR1 SEHNR and CDR2 FQNEAQ (reference sequence). V was shortened by 0 bases and J by 8 bases, with 10 bases between the two germline ends. The length of the CDR3 is 14 residues. The CDR3 region is CASSLAIGAEKLFF. In DNA form, the CDR3 reads TGTGCCAGCAGCTTAGCAATTGGGGCCGAAAAACTGTTTTTT. Filled out from reference TRBV7-9 and TRBJ1-4, the complete variable domain reads DTGVSQNPRHKITKRGQNVTFRCDPISEHNRLYWYRQTLGQGPEFLTYFQNEAQLEKSRLLSDRFSAERPKGSFSTLEIQRTEQGDSAMYLCASSLAIGAEKLFFGSGTQLSVL.